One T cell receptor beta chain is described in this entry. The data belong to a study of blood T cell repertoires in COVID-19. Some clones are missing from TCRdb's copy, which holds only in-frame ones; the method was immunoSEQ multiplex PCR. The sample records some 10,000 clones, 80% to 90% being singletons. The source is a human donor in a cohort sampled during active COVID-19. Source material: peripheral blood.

The CDR3 loop is CASSLAEAGGVVGYTF. Here the CDR3 DNA reads TGTGCCAGCAGCTTAGCAGAGGCAGGGGGAGTGGTTGGCTACACCTTC. The J gene is TRBJ1-2, the V gene TRBV7-9; 7 nucleotides line up with TRBD1. Per the germline V gene, CDR1 is SEHNR and CDR2 is FQNEAQ (reference sequence). The CDR3 extends over 16 amino acids. The junction had 11 bases not matched to a gene; V was cut back by 0 bases and J by 7 bases.